This is a list of T cell receptor beta chains from one sample in a study of cytomegalovirus exposure and HLA in healthy donors. Repertoires were generated with immunoSEQ multiplex PCR, while TCRdb's copy carries only in-frame clones and drops some. The sample contains 100,000 to 150,000 clones, approximately 81% of which appear only once. Sequencing was performed on PBMCs. These TCRs come from a man younger than 30 in good health and CMV-seropositive. Both conserved end residues are part of each CDR3.

v_call	cdr3_aa
TRBV6-5	CASKVASLNTGELFF
TRBV9	CASSVGDRTNSPLHF
TRBV30	CAWSGRQGGNTIYF
TRBV14	CASSQRQGVVGTEAFF
TRBV7-9	CASSSLGTQYF
TRBV7-2	CASSFGHAGYTF
TRBV9	CASSPGTGLGDNEKLFF
TRBV29-1	CSVGRQGAGANVLTF
TRBV5-1	CASSPRTASYEQYF
TRBV27	CASRTTGGGNQPQHF
TRBV5-4	CASTSSRAADTQYF
TRBV2	CASSPKSGDYGAFF
TRBV6-5	CASGVEGQPQHF
TRBV5-1	CASSLDWTRQGDEKLFF
TRBV19	CASSITGQVSNQPQHF
TRBV2	CASTPIRLPGANVLTF
TRBV6-6	CASSDQGGTIYF
TRBV30	CAWSRSLGSQETQYF
TRBV18	CASSPQQVAQPQHF
TRBV7-2	CASSLGPSQETQYF